A selection of T cell receptor beta chains follows, all from one sample in a study of post-analysis software for immune sequencing data. TCRdb itself ran the PCR reads through MiXCR, one entry per CDR3 protein. There are approximately 660,000 distinct CDR3 sequences in the sample; 55% to 60% occur only once, and roughly 12% lies in the top ten. Material for sequencing was blood. The receptors were gathered from a girl aged 2-10 years with multiple sclerosis. Each CDR3 is given with its conserved first and last residue. A D gene is named only where the DNA matches it firmly. The size of a clone is reported for some rows only, either as once, few or many, or as a class for expanded clones.

16,TRBD2,few,TRBV7-6,TRBJ2-3,TGTGCCAGCAGCTCCCCTTCGACTAGCGGGGTTGATACGCAGTATTTT,CASSSPSTSGVDTQYF
18,TRBD2,few,TRBV4-3,TRBJ2-7,TGCGCCAGCAGCCAAGGGTTTGAGCGGGGACGATACTCCTACGAGCAGTACTTC,CASSQGFERGRYSYEQYF
15,.,.,TRBV7-3,TRBJ2-1,TGTGCCAGCAGCTTAACGGCGGGACAGCTTTACGAGCAGTTCTTC,CASSLTAGQLYEQFF
13,.,.,TRBV7-3,TRBJ2-1,TGTGCCAGCAGCCGGGCAGAGCAGTATGAGCAGTTCTTC,CASSRAEQYEQFF
15,.,.,TRBV6-2/TRBV6-3,TRBJ1-5,TGTGCCAGCAGTTACCCCGGAGGGAGCAATCAGCCCCAGCATTTT,CASSYPGGSNQPQHF
18,.,.,TRBV11-3,TRBJ2-3,TGTGCCAGCAGCACAGGGGTCCGGCGGGGGGCAAGCACAGATACGCAGTATTTT,CASSTGVRRGASTDTQYF
14,TRBD1,.,TRBV20-1,TRBJ1-2,TGCAGTGTCAATCCGACAGGGTATGATTATGGCTACACCTTC,CSVNPTGYDYGYTF
14,.,few,TRBV15,TRBJ1-1,TGTGCCACCAGCAGAGTAGGCAGAGGCGGGGCAGCTTTCTTT,CATSRVGRGGAAFF
16,TRBD2,.,TRBV5-1,TRBJ2-3,TGCGCCAGCAGCGGAAATAGCGGGGGCCGAGGAGATACGCAGTATTTT,CASSGNSGGRGDTQYF
17,TRBD2,.,TRBV7-2,TRBJ2-1,TGTGCCAGCAGCCCAAGCGCCGGTCGGGGGGGCCGCAATGAGCAGTTCTTC,CASSPSAGRGGRNEQFF
14,TRBD1,.,TRBV6-1,TRBJ1-2,TGTGCCAGCAGTGAGGGGGACAGAGACTATGGCTACACCTTC,CASSEGDRDYGYTF
12,TRBD1,.,TRBV20-1,TRBJ1-2,TGCAGTGCGCGAGACAGGGGATATGGCTACACCTTC,CSARDRGYGYTF
12,.,.,TRBV6-5,TRBJ1-4,TGTGCCAGCACCGACAGGATTGGAAAACTGTTTTTT,CASTDRIGKLFF
14,.,few,TRBV7-8,TRBJ2-3,TGTGCCAGCAGCTTAGTTGATGGCCCAGATACGCAGTATTTT,CASSLVDGPDTQYF
13,.,.,TRBV6-2/TRBV6-3,TRBJ2-7,TGTGCCAGCAGCCGAGCCCCCAGCGTCGGGCAGTACTTC,CASSRAPSVGQYF
15,TRBD2,.,TRBV4-1,TRBJ2-1,TGCGCCAGCAGCCAGACTAGCGGGCCCTCCAATGAGCAGTTCTTC,CASSQTSGPSNEQFF
12,.,.,TRBV4-2,TRBJ2-7,TGTGCCAGCAGTGGGAATACGGGCGAGCAGTACTTC,CASSGNTGEQYF
17,TRBD2,.,TRBV5-1,TRBJ2-5,TGCGCCAGCAGCCCCGGGACTAGCGGGAGGACCGAGTCTGAGCAGTACTTC,CASSPGTSGRTESEQYF
16,TRBD2,.,TRBV3-1,TRBJ2-1,TGTGCCAGCAGCCACTTAGCGGGGAGACTTAACAATGAGCAGTTCTTC,CASSHLAGRLNNEQFF
14,.,.,TRBV6-1,TRBJ1-2,TGTGCCAGCAGTGAAGCGGAGAGCTCTTGGGGCTACACCTTC,CASSEAESSWGYTF
17,TRBD1,.,TRBV20-1,TRBJ1-4,TGCAGTGCTAGAGCCGGGTCAGGGGGCGTTCAGAATGAAAAACTGTTTTTT,CSARAGSGGVQNEKLFF
14,.,.,TRBV24-1,TRBJ2-5,TGTGCCACCTCAAGGGGGGCGGATATAGAGACCCAGTACTTC,CATSRGADIETQYF
19,.,once,TRBV7-8,TRBJ2-3,TGTGCCAGCAGCTTAAGCCCTAAGCTGGCGGGAACCCCCACAGATACGCAGTATTTT,CASSLSPKLAGTPTDTQYF
14,.,.,TRBV29-1,TRBJ2-7,TGCAGCGTTGCCCCCGCAGGCGGCTCCTACGAGCAGTACTTC,CSVAPAGGSYEQYF
17,TRBD1,.,TRBV5-1,TRBJ2-5,TGCGCCAGCAGCTTTGGACAGGGCTCGTATTCGGGAGAGCCCCAGTACTTC,CASSFGQGSYSGEPQYF
15,.,.,TRBV4-3,TRBJ1-6,TGCGCCAGCAGCCAAGATCTGGGCGGGAATTCACCCCTCCACTTT,CASSQDLGGNSPLHF
14,TRBD1,.,TRBV27,TRBJ2-1,TGTGCCAGCAGTTTAACGGGACAGGGGAACGAGCAGTTCTTC,CASSLTGQGNEQFF
16,TRBD2,.,TRBV3-1,TRBJ2-1,TGTACCAGCAGCCAAAAGACCGGGGGGGCTGGGAATGAGCAGTTCTTC,CTSSQKTGGAGNEQFF
15,TRBD2,few,TRBV12-3/TRBV12-4,TRBJ2-7,TGTGCCAGCAGTTTAAGCGGGAGGGCCTCCTACGAGCAGTACTTC,CASSLSGRASYEQYF
19,TRBD2,.,TRBV7-9,TRBJ2-1,TGTGCCAGCAGCCCCATGATTCCGACAGCGGGAGCGATCTGGGATGAGCAGTTCTTC,CASSPMIPTAGAIWDEQFF
12,TRBD2,.,TRBV5-1,TRBJ2-7,TGCGCCAGCAGCTCTGGGGGGGGCGAGCAGTACTTC,CASSSGGGEQYF
15,.,few,TRBV7-8,TRBJ2-4,TGTGCCAGCAGCTTAGGTGGGGGGGCAGGAAGCATTCAGTACTTC,CASSLGGGAGSIQYF
14,.,few,TRBV20-1,TRBJ2-1,TGCAGTGCTAGAGAGCCCCCCAGATACAATGAGCAGTTCTTC,CSAREPPRYNEQFF
14,.,.,TRBV12-3/TRBV12-4,TRBJ2-1,TGTGCCAGCATCCGGACAGAACACTACAATGAGCAGTTCTTC,CASIRTEHYNEQFF
16,.,.,TRBV7-2,TRBJ2-1,TGTGCCAGCAGCTTAGGTCGCGGGGTCACCTACAATGAGCAGTTCTTC,CASSLGRGVTYNEQFF
15,TRBD2,.,TRBV28,TRBJ2-7,TGTGCCAGCAGTTCGCCCGGGACTAGCGCCTTCGAGCAGTACTTC,CASSSPGTSAFEQYF
15,.,.,TRBV5-1,TRBJ1-1,TGCGCCAGCAGCTCAGGGACCCTAGGGAGCACTGAAGCTTTCTTT,CASSSGTLGSTEAFF
17,.,.,TRBV21-1,TRBJ2-7,TGTGCCAGCAGCAAATTAGGGGACAACAGATCTCCCTACGAGCAGTACTTC,CASSKLGDNRSPYEQYF
15,.,.,TRBV28,TRBJ2-5,TGTGCCACCAAACCCCGACAGACGCACCAAGAGACCCAGTACTTC,CATKPRQTHQETQYF
13,.,few,TRBV20-1,TRBJ2-7,TGCAGTGCGCCGGGACTCGTATCCTACGAGCAGTACTTC,CSAPGLVSYEQYF
14,.,once,TRBV19,TRBJ1-1,TGTGCCAGTAGTATTGGGGGGCGTAAAACTGAAGCTTTCTTT,CASSIGGRKTEAFF
15,.,.,TRBV5-1,TRBJ2-3,TGCGCCAGCAGCCTGATCGCCCGGGGCACAGATACGCAGTATTTT,CASSLIARGTDTQYF
16,.,.,TRBV19,TRBJ2-7,TGTGCCAGTAGTATGAGAGAGGGGCCTCCTTCCTACGAGCAGTACTTC,CASSMREGPPSYEQYF